These T cell receptor beta chains were read from a single sample in a study of shared clonotypes between healthy human individuals. Libraries were prepared by immunoSEQ multiplex PCR; TCRdb keeps only in-frame clonotypes and omits some of them. The table lists roughly 640,000 clones, 95% to 98% of them singletons. The sequencing sample was made of naive CD4+ T cells sorted from blood. The receptors originated from a woman in her thirties in good health. CDR3s include the opening cysteine and the closing phenylalanine or tryptophan. The D gene is left open where the match is weak. For some rows the clone size is stated as once, few or many, or as a class when expanded; others skip it.

>TRBV15|-|TRBJ2-7|-
TGTGCCACCAGCAGGGACACCCAAGGCGAGCAGTACTTC
CATSRDTQGEQYF
>TRBV9|-|TRBJ2-3|TRBD2
TGTGCCAGCAGCGTAGGCCAGACTAGCGGGTTCACAGATACGCAGTATTTT
CASSVGQTSGFTDTQYF
>TRBV19|-|TRBJ2-2|-
TGTGCCAGTAGTATTAATAGCGAGAACACCGGGGAGCTGTTTTTT
CASSINSENTGELFF
>TRBV6-1|once|TRBJ1-4|TRBD1
TGTGCCAGCAGTGAAAACAGGGGGATTGAAAAACTGTTTTTT
CASSENRGIEKLFF
>TRBV19|-|TRBJ2-5|TRBD2
TGTGCCAGTAGATATAGCGGGAGTTCTGAAGAGACCCAGTACTTC
CASRYSGSSEETQYF
>TRBV28|-|TRBJ2-7|-
TGTGCCAGCAGACAGGGCCGCTACGAGCAGTACTTC
CASRQGRYEQYF
>TRBV5-1|once|TRBJ2-5|TRBD2
TGCGCCAGCAGCGCGGGGGGACTGCTCGGGGGGCCCCAGTACTTC
CASSAGGLLGGPQYF
>TRBV5-1|-|TRBJ1-6|TRBD1
TGCGCCAGCAGCTCGAGGCGAACGCGACAGGGGCATAATTCACCCCTCCACTTT
CASSSRRTRQGHNSPLHF
>TRBV7-8|-|TRBJ2-1|TRBD1
TGTGCCAGCAGCTTAGGAACCGGGACAGGCTCCTACAATGAGCAGTTCTTC
CASSLGTGTGSYNEQFF
>TRBV4-2|-|TRBJ2-1|TRBD2
TGTGCCAGCAGCACTGTCTCCTTGGCGGCGGGGGGGGTCTACAATGAGCAGTTCTTC
CASSTVSLAAGGVYNEQFF
>TRBV18|-|TRBJ2-1|-
TGTGCCAGCTCACCACCTCTAAGGGATGAGCAGTTCTTC
CASSPPLRDEQFF
>TRBV29-1|-|TRBJ2-7|-
TGCAGCGTTGCGTCCGGCGGCGACGAGCAGTACTTC
CSVASGGDEQYF